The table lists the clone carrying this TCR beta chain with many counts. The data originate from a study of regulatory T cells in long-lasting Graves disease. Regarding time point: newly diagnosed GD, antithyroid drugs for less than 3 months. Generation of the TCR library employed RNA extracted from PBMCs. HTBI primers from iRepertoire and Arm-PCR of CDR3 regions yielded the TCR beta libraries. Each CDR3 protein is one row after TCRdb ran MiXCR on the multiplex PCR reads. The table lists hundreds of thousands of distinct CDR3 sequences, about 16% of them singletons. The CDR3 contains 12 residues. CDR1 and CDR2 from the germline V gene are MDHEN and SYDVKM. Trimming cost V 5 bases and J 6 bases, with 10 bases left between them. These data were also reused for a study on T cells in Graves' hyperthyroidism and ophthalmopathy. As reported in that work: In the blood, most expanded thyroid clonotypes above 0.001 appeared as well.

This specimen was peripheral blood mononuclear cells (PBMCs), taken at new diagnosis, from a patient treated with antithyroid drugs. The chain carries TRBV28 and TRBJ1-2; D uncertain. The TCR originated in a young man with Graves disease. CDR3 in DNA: TGTGCCAGCAGTACTCCAGGCGATGGCTACACCTTC. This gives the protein CASSTPGDGYTF.